The 17 T cell receptor beta chains below were found in one sample sequenced in a study of blood T cell repertoires in COVID-19. Profiled with immunoSEQ multiplex PCR; TCRdb holds only in-frame clones, not every one. This sample has just over 650,000 clones, with over 80% found just once. The sample taken for sequencing was peripheral blood. The receptor source for this set is a woman younger than 30 with acute or convalescent COVID-19.

V usage is TRBV19 and J usage is TRBJ1-5; D ambiguous. Germline V gene data show CDR1 as LNHDA and CDR2 as SQIVND (reference sequence). Trimming took 0 bases from V and 2 from J, leaving 8 bases between them. The length of the CDR3 is 15 residues. The CDR3 loop is CASSIDPLRNQPQHF. CDR3 DNA: TGTGCCAGTAGTATAGATCCTCTTCGCAATCAGCCCCAGCATTTT.

The V gene is TRBV5-4, the J gene TRBJ2-1, with 7 bases fitting TRBD2. The V gene's germline CDR1 is SGHNT and CDR2 YYREEE (reference sequence). The CDR3 contains 16 residues. J gave up 1 base and V 0 bases, and 4 bases lay outside the gene matches. The CDR3 DNA reads as TGTGCCAGCAGCTTGGCCCCGCGGGGGTCCTACAATGAGCAGTTCTTC. The encoded protein is CASSLAPRGSYNEQFF.

The chain combines TRBV28 with TRBJ2-7; TRBD2 might be the D (5 bases). Per the germline V gene, CDR1 is MDHEN and CDR2 is SYDVKM. This CDR3 comprises 16 residues. The germline V and J ends were trimmed by 3 bases and 7 bases, with 22 bases remaining between them. CDR3 in DNA: TGTGCCAGCAGTTTCCGCCGAGGGCTCCCCTTAGGGGAGCAGTACTTC. It is translated as CASSFRRGLPLGEQYF.

V is TRBV11-2 and J is TRBJ1-6; 7 bases align to TRBD1. Losses at the gene ends were 1 base for V and 0 bases for J; bases not matched to a gene: 6. The CDR3 runs 18 residues. Germline CDR1 is SGHAT and CDR2 is FQNNGV. The CDR3 reads CASSLAQGGGSYNSPLHF. In nucleotides, the CDR3 is TGTGCCAGCAGCTTAGCTCAGGGGGGTGGCTCCTATAATTCACCCCTCCACTTT.

This chain's CDR3 is CATSDTGYTGELFF. In DNA, the CDR3 is TGTGCCACCAGTGACACAGGGTACACCGGGGAGCTGTTTTTT. The chain employs TRBV24-1 and TRBJ2-2; possible D gene TRBD1, 6 bases. The CDR3 covers 14 residues. The V gene lost 4 bases and the J gene lost 3 bases, with 8 bases spanning the gap. The V gene's germline CDR1 is KGHDR and CDR2 SFDVKD.

This clone was detected only a few times. The chain joins TRBV7-3 to TRBJ2-7; 7 positions match TRBD2. CDR1 is SGHTA and CDR2 is FQGTGA in the germline V gene. The CDR3 spans 14 residues. The V and J ends lost 2 bases and 4 bases, in that order; junction bases with no gene match: 5. Here the CDR3 reads CASSLRGGMYEQYF. In DNA form, the CDR3 reads TGTGCCAGCAGCTTACGCGGGGGTATGTACGAGCAGTACTTC.

This clone was picked up a small number of times. The V gene is TRBV14, the J gene TRBJ2-6, with D perhaps matching TRBD2 (5 bases). Germline V gene lookup returns CDR1 SGHDN and CDR2 FVKESK. The V end lost 2 bases, the J end lost 0 bases, and 8 bases lay between the germline ends. The CDR3 covers 16 residues. CDR3 loop: CASSQPGTSGANVLTF. The CDR3 bases are TGTGCCAGCAGCCAACCGGGAACCTCTGGGGCCAACGTCCTGACTTTC. Full variable domain (missing parts from reference TRBV14 and TRBJ2-6): EAGVTQFPSHSVIEKGQTVTLRCDPISGHDNLYWYRRVMGKEIKFLLHFVKESKQDESGMPNNRFLAERTGGTYSTLKVQPAELEDSGVYFCASSQPGTSGANVLTFGAGSRLTVL.

The DNA of the CDR3 is TGTGCCAGCAGCGTAGGAGCTTGGAATGAGCAGTTCTTC. This gives the protein CASSVGAWNEQFF. The chain couples TRBV9 to TRBJ2-1; D unresolved. Germline V CDR1 and CDR2: SGDLS, YYNGEE. The CDR3 contains 13 residues. V dropped 0 bases and J dropped 7 bases, with 8 bases sitting between them. Full variable domain (outside the CDR3, taken from reference TRBV9 and TRBJ2-1): DSGVTQTPKHLITATGQRVTLRCSPRSGDLSVYWYQQSLDQGLQFLIQYYNGEERAKGNILERFSAQQFPDLHSELNLSSLELGDSALYFCASSVGAWNEQFFGPGTRLTVL.

This sequence joins TRBV4-1 and TRBJ2-7; D is unclear. V shed 4 bases and J shed 5 bases, with 15 bases lying between them. CDR1 and CDR2 (germline): MGHRA, YSYEKL. The CDR3 spans 14 residues. The CDR3 DNA follows: TGCGCCAGCAGCCCTCGTGAAATGGCACACGAGCAGTACTTC. Its protein product is CASSPREMAHEQYF.

The gene calls are TRBV5-5 and TRBJ2-4; 7 bases agree with TRBD2. J gave up 6 bases and V 3 bases, and 12 bases lay outside the gene matches. Germline V gene data show CDR1 as SGHKS and CDR2 as YYEKEE (reference sequence). The CDR3 runs 16 residues. CDR3 nucleotide sequence: TGTGCCAGCAGCTCCACGGTGGGTGGCGGGGGAAACATTCAGTACTTC. Translating gives CASSSTVGGGGNIQYF.

The chain links TRBV29-1 to TRBJ2-5; TRBD1 matches at 10 bases. CDR1 is SQVTM, CDR2 ANQGSEA, per germline. With 4 bases clipped from V and 5 bases from J, the junction kept 10 bases outside the gene matches. CDR3 length: 15 amino acids. CDR3 nucleotides: TGCAGCGTTGGGGGGACAGGGGCTTTTAGGGAGACCCAGTACTTC. Its translation is CSVGGTGAFRETQYF.

DNA for the CDR3: TGTGCCAGCAGCCAAGACGTTCCGGGGGACACTGAAGCTTTCTTT. Translation gives CASSQDVPGDTEAFF. The chain carries TRBV3-1 (or the pseudogene TRBV3-2) and TRBJ1-1; weak D call: TRBD1 (5 bases). V lost 0 bases and J 3 bases, leaving 11 bases between the germline ends. CDR1 LGHDT and CDR2 YNNKEL come from the germline V gene (reference sequence). CDR3 length equals 15 residues.

This chain connects TRBV5-6 to TRBJ1-5; 8 positions agree with TRBD1. The CDR3 length is 15 residues. Germline CDR1 is SGHDT and CDR2 is YYEEEE. Trimming removed 4 bases from V and 5 bases from J; junction bases left unmatched: 8. The DNA of the CDR3 is TGTGCCAGCAGCCGGACAGGGTTTAAGGATCAGCCCCAGCATTTT. Amino acids: CASSRTGFKDQPQHF. Using reference TRBV5-6 and TRBJ1-5 for the parts outside the CDR3, the full variable domain is DAGVTQSPTHLIKTRGQQVTLRCSPKSGHDTVSWYQQALGQGPQFIFQYYEEEERQRGNFPDRFSGHQFPNYSSELNVNALLLGDSALYLCASSRTGFKDQPQHFGDGTRLSIL.

The V gene is TRBV9, the J gene TRBJ2-3; D unresolved. The CDR3 has 15 residues. Trimming pared 0 bases from V and 0 bases from J, leaving 8 bases between. CDR1 SGDLS and CDR2 YYNGEE come from the germline V gene. The CDR3 region has the DNA TGTGCCAGCAGCGTAGGTGTTACTAGCACAGATACGCAGTATTTT. Its protein is CASSVGVTSTDTQYF.

The chain has TRBV18 and TRBJ2-5; D not certain. The CDR3 contains 12 residues. CDR1 is KGHSH, CDR2 LQKENI, per germline. V lost 6 bases and J lost 5, with 10 bases in between. CDR3 sequence reads: CASSPTGETQYF. For the CDR3, the DNA is TGTGCCAGCTCCCCGACCGGGGAGACCCAGTACTTC.

This chain joins TRBV7-2 and TRBJ2-5; TRBD1 is a possible D gene (6 bases). CDR1 and CDR2 (germline): SGHTA, FQGNSA. The CDR3 runs 15 residues. V lost 0 bases and J lost 4, with 12 bases in between. The DNA for the CDR3 is TGTGCCAGCAGCTTAGCAAGGGGGTCGGGAGAGACCCAGTACTTC. It translates to CASSLARGSGETQYF.

The chain links TRBV2 to TRBJ1-5; the D gene is possibly TRBD1 (5 bases). CDR3 length: 14 amino acids. V was trimmed by 7 bases and J by 7 bases, leaving 17 bases between them. Germline CDR1 reads SNHLY; CDR2 reads FYNNEI. The CDR3 reads CASIGSGVTQPQHF. CDR3 DNA sequence: TGTGCCAGCATAGGGTCGGGGGTAACCCAGCCCCAGCATTTT.